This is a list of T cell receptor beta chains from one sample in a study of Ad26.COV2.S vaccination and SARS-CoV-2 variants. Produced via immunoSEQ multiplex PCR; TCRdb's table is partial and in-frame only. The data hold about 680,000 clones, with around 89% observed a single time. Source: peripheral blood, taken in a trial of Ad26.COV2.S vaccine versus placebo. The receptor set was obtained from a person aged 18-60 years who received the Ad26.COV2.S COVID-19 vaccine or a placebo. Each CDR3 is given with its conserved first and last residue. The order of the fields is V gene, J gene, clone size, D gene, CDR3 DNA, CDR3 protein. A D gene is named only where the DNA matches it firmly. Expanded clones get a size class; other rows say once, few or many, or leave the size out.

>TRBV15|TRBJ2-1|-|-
TGTGCCACCAGCAGAGATCTACCTCCTTACAATGAGCAGTTCTTC
CATSRDLPPYNEQFF
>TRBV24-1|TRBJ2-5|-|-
TGTGCCACCAGTGACGGCACAGTAGAGACCCAGTACTTC
CATSDGTVETQYF
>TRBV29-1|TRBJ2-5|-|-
TGCAGCGTTGATCGGGCCCCCGGAGAGACCCAGTACTTC
CSVDRAPGETQYF
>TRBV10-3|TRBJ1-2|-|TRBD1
TGTGCCATCTCCGGGACAGGGGTTTTAGGCTACACCTTC
CAISGTGVLGYTF
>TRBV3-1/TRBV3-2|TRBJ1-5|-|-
TGTGCCAGCAGCCAAAGGGGGGGGTTCAATCAGCCCCAGCATTTT
CASSQRGGFNQPQHF
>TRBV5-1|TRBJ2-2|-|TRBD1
TGCGCCAGCAGCCAGAGACAGGGGACCGGGGAGCTGTTTTTT
CASSQRQGTGELFF
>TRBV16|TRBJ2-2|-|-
TGTGCCAGCAGTAAACTGGAACCCACCGGGGAGCTGTTTTTT
CASSKLEPTGELFF
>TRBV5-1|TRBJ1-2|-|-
TGCGCCAGCAGCCAGGGGACTGCCCTAGGGGGCTACACCTTC
CASSQGTALGGYTF
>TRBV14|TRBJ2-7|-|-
TGTGCCAGCAGCCAAGGGCGGGGAACGGAACAGTACTTC
CASSQGRGTEQYF
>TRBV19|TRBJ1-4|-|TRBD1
TGTGCCAGTAGTATGTCCAGGGGGCATGAAAAACTGTTTTTT
CASSMSRGHEKLFF
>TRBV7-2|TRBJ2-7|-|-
TGTGCCAGCAGCTTAGCGCGAGCGGGCCCCTACGAGCAGTACTTC
CASSLARAGPYEQYF
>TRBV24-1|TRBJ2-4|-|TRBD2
TGTGCCACCAGTGATCCAAGGACTAGCGGGAGCCAGGGGGACATTCAGTACTTC
CATSDPRTSGSQGDIQYF
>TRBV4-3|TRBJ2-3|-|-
TGCGCCAGCAGCCAAGAATATTCCAGGGATTGGGACGATACGCAGTATTTT
CASSQEYSRDWDDTQYF
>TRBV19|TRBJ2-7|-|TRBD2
TGTGCCAGTAGTATGGGTCTAGCGGATGGCTACGAGCAGTACTTC
CASSMGLADGYEQYF
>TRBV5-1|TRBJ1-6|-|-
TGCGCCAGCAGCTTGGTGGATGGATCCTATAATTCACCCCTCCACTTT
CASSLVDGSYNSPLHF
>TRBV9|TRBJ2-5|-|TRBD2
TGTGCCAGCAGCGTAGGACCGGGCGGGAGAGAGACCCAGTACTTC
CASSVGPGGRETQYF
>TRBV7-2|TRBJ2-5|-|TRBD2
TGTGCCAGCAGCTCCGGGACTAGCGGGAGCGGAACAGAGACCCAGTACTTC
CASSSGTSGSGTETQYF
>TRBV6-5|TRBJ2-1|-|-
TGTGCCAGCAGTTACTCGATATTTACCAATAATGAGCAGTTCTTC
CASSYSIFTNNEQFF
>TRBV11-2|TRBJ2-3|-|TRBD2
TGTGCCAGCAGCTTAGTTGTTAGCGGGAGGGAAGATACGCAGTATTTT
CASSLVVSGREDTQYF
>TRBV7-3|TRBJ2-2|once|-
TGTGCCAGCAGCTTAGGCGGGACTGCGGCCCCCGGGGAGCTGTTTTTT
CASSLGGTAAPGELFF
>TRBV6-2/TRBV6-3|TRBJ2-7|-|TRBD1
TGTGCCAGCAGTCCGTGGACAGGCTCCTACGAGCAGTACTTC
CASSPWTGSYEQYF
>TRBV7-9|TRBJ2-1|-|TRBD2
TGTGCCAGCACCTTTACTAGCGGGGGACTCAATGAGCAGTTCTTC
CASTFTSGGLNEQFF
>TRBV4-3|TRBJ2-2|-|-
TGCGCCAGCAGCCAAATTAAAACAGGGAACACCGGGGAGCTGTTTTTT
CASSQIKTGNTGELFF
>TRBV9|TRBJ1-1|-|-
TGTGCCAGCAGCGTAGCCCAGGATCGCACTGAAGCTTTCTTT
CASSVAQDRTEAFF
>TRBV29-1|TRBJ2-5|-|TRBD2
TGCAGCGCCTCCTTACTAGCGGGGCAAGAGACCCAGTACTTC
CSASLLAGQETQYF
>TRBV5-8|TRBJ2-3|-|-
TGTGCCAGCAGCTTGGAGGGGACCCGCACAGATACGCAGTATTTT
CASSLEGTRTDTQYF
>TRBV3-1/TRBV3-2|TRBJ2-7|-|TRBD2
TGTGCCAGCAGCCAAGTTCCAGCGGGAGCCTACGAGCAGTACTTC
CASSQVPAGAYEQYF
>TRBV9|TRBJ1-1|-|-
TGTGCCAGCAGCGTAGAGCCGAACACTGAAGCTTTCTTT
CASSVEPNTEAFF